Listed below are T cell receptor beta chains from one sample, sequenced in a study of blood T cell repertoires in COVID-19. Sequenced by immunoSEQ multiplex PCR; TCRdb stores in-frame clones only, minus some. The profile shows 200,000 or so clones, around three quarters of them singletons. The sample comprised peripheral blood. Source of these receptors: a man aged 55 to 70 with active or convalescent COVID-19. The CDR3 runs from the conserved cysteine through the conserved F or W. Each record gives: clone size, J gene, D gene, V gene, CDR3 protein, CDR3 DNA. D genes are given only for firm matches. Expanded clones are given a class, and other clones once, few, many or no size at all.

>NA|TRBJ2-1|TRBD2|TRBV24-1
CATSATIRGSSYNEQFF
TGTGCCACCAGTGCCACGATTCGCGGGAGCTCCTACAATGAGCAGTTCTTC
>once|TRBJ2-1|TRBD1|TRBV11-1
CASSPQGASYNEQFF
TGTGCCAGCAGCCCTCAGGGGGCGTCCTACAATGAGCAGTTCTTC
>once|TRBJ2-5|TRBD2|TRBV9
CASSVTRRGSETQYF
TGTGCCAGCAGCGTCACCCGGCGGGGGTCAGAGACCCAGTACTTC
>NA|TRBJ2-5|TRBD1|TRBV7-2
CASSLAGTGEETQYF
TGTGCCAGCAGCTTAGCCGGGACAGGGGAGGAGACCCAGTACTTC
>NA|TRBJ2-1|NA|TRBV28
CASSSLDRDNEQFF
TGTGCCAGCAGTTCCTTGGACAGAGACAATGAGCAGTTCTTC
>NA|TRBJ1-2|TRBD1|TRBV19
CASSVTKQGTYGYTF
TGTGCCAGTAGTGTCACAAAACAGGGGACGTATGGCTACACCTTC
>NA|TRBJ2-7|NA|TRBV12-3/TRBV12-4
CASSSSGSEQYF
TGTGCCAGCAGTTCATCGGGAAGCGAGCAGTACTTC
>NA|TRBJ2-7|NA|TRBV7-2
CASSLGLTSSYEQYF
TGTGCCAGCAGCTTAGGCTTGACTAGTTCCTACGAGCAGTACTTC
>NA|TRBJ1-5|TRBD1|TRBV2
CASTLGTGGQPQHF
TGTGCCAGCACATTGGGGACAGGGGGCCAGCCCCAGCATTTT
>NA|TRBJ2-7|TRBD2|TRBV6-7
CASSYSGLAGDYEQYF
TGTGCCAGCAGTTACTCGGGACTAGCGGGAGACTACGAGCAGTACTTC
>NA|TRBJ2-1|NA|TRBV24-1
CATSDLRGMPGDEQFF
TGTGCCACCAGTGATTTACGGGGAATGCCAGGGGATGAGCAGTTCTTC
>NA|TRBJ2-7|TRBD2|TRBV4-2
CASSQVSRESLEQYF
TGTGCCAGCAGCCAAGTATCGCGGGAGTCTCTCGAGCAGTACTTC
>NA|TRBJ2-7|TRBD2|TRBV25-1
CASRLRAGGPSYEQYF
TGTGCCAGCAGACTAAGAGCGGGAGGGCCGTCCTACGAGCAGTACTTC
>NA|TRBJ2-1|TRBD2|TRBV5-1
CASSEGLAGVSEQFF
TGCGCCAGCAGCGAGGGACTAGCGGGAGTGAGTGAGCAGTTCTTC
>NA|TRBJ2-3|TRBD2|TRBV5-1
CASSSGTSVDTQYF
TGCGCCAGCAGCTCCGGGACTAGCGTAGATACGCAGTATTTT
>NA|TRBJ2-7|NA|TRBV7-3
CASSLRAGLPPGEQYF
TGTGCCAGCAGCTTAAGGGCGGGCCTCCCTCCGGGGGAGCAGTACTTC
>NA|TRBJ2-3|NA|TRBV14
CASSQVRREEQYF
TGTGCCAGCAGCCAAGTACGCAGGGAAGAGCAGTATTTT
>NA|TRBJ2-5|NA|TRBV4-3
CASSQDREETQYF
TGCGCCAGCAGCCAAGATCGGGAGGAGACCCAGTACTTC
>NA|TRBJ1-1|TRBD1|TRBV5-6
CASTLDRGGMNTEAFF
TGTGCCAGCACCCTAGACAGGGGCGGGATGAACACTGAAGCTTTCTTT
>NA|TRBJ1-1|NA|TRBV28
CASSLRAKGRESEAFF
TGTGCCAGCAGTTTAAGGGCGAAAGGGAGGGAGTCTGAAGCTTTCTTT
>NA|TRBJ1-2|NA|TRBV4-3
CASSPSRAGGYTF
TGCGCCAGCAGCCCCTCGAGGGCAGGTGGCTACACCTTC
>NA|TRBJ1-4|NA|TRBV5-4
CASSLAKGDEKLFF
TGTGCCAGCAGCTTGGCAAAGGGGGATGAAAAACTGTTTTTT
>NA|TRBJ2-1|TRBD2|TRBV9
CASSFSGRAYNEQFF
TGTGCCAGCAGCTTTAGCGGGAGGGCCTACAATGAGCAGTTCTTC
>NA|TRBJ2-3|NA|TRBV19
CASSRNGNTDTQYF
TGTGCCAGTAGTAGGAACGGGAACACAGATACGCAGTATTTT
>NA|TRBJ2-7|TRBD1|TRBV19
CASSMGTGPIDEQYF
TGTGCCAGTAGTATGGGGACAGGGCCGATCGACGAGCAGTACTTC
>NA|TRBJ2-1|NA|TRBV9
CASSVGPGDEQFF
TGTGCCAGCAGCGTAGGGCCAGGGGATGAGCAGTTCTTC